These 13 T cell receptor beta chains originate from one sample sequenced in a study of control samples from healthy donors and cancer patients. Only in-frame clones appear in the TCRdb table, and some are missing; sequencing was by immunoSEQ multiplex PCR. The table lists some 100,000 clones, approximately 80% of them singletons. Sequenced input: blood. All receptors derive from a woman aged 25-40 years in good health.

The rearrangement joins TRBV5-5 to TRBJ2-3; 9 bases map to TRBD2. This CDR3 contains 17 residues. Germline CDR1 reads SGHKS; CDR2 reads YYEKEE (reference sequence). With V trimmed by 2 bases and J by 4 bases, 11 bases remained unmatched. This CDR3 reads CASSFLLAGSTADTQYF. The CDR3 DNA reads as TGTGCCAGCAGCTTCTTGCTAGCGGGGTCCACCGCAGATACGCAGTATTTT.

As regards this clone: Other DNA variants within this sample encode the same CDR3. V is TRBV6-5 and J is TRBJ1-3; D is undetermined. The CDR3 runs to 15 residues. Germline V lookup: CDR1 MNHEY, CDR2 SVGAGI. Trimming removed 0 bases from V and 0 bases from J, with 6 bases in between. The CDR3 region has the DNA TGTGCCAGCAGTTACTCGGGGATCTCTGGAAACACCATATATTTT. Translated, it gives CASSYSGISGNTIYF.

The chain joins TRBV7-7 to TRBJ1-4, with a possible D match to TRBD1 (5 bases). The ends were cut back, 4 bases at V and 8 bases at J, with 17 bases in the middle. The germline V gene has CDR1 SSHAT and CDR2 FNYEAQ (reference sequence). The CDR3 length is 15 residues. CDR3 loop: CASSSTRGIGEKLFF. CDR3 coding DNA: TGTGCCAGCAGCTCCACCCGGGGGATTGGGGAAAAACTGTTTTTT.

The J gene is TRBJ1-2, the V gene TRBV5-1; D gene uncertain. V was cut by 10 bases and J by 5 bases, with 21 bases left in between. The CDR3 is 14 residues long. CDR1 is SGHRS, CDR2 YFSETQ, per germline. The CDR3, as DNA: TGCGCCGTAGCATCCTTGGACGGATCATATGGCTACACCTTC. It translates to CAVASLDGSYGYTF.

This clone is a singleton in its sample. The chain links TRBV5-1 to TRBJ2-3; TRBD1 aligns across 10 bases. The CDR3 has 13 residues. The V gene end was trimmed by 5 bases and the J gene end by 10 bases; junction bases not matched to a gene: 7. CDR1 SGHRS and CDR2 YFSETQ come from the germline V gene. The CDR3 is CASRPDRGQAQYF. CDR3 nucleotides: TGCGCCAGCAGACCCGACAGGGGGCAGGCGCAGTATTTT.

In this sample, this clone turned up once. The chain employs TRBV11-2 and TRBJ1-4, with a tentative D call TRBD1 (5 bases). CDR1 and CDR2 from the germline V gene are SGHAT and FQNNGV. Deletions cut 5 bases from V and 8 bases from J, with 18 bases between. The CDR3 length is 15 residues. CDR3 amino acids: CASSAMVGQGEKLFF. The CDR3 DNA reads TGTGCCAGCAGCGCGATGGTGGGTCAGGGAGAAAAACTGTTTTTT. The full variable domain, in which reference TRBV11-2 and TRBJ1-4 provide the parts outside the CDR3, is EAGVAQSPRYKIIEKRQSVAFWCNPISGHATLYWYQQILGQGPKLLIQFQNNGVVDDSQLPKDRFSAERLKGVDSTLKIQPAKLEDSAVYLCASSAMVGQGEKLFFGSGTQLSVL.

The chain combines TRBV30 with TRBJ1-3; maybe TRBD1 (6 bases). Germline CDR1 and CDR2: GTSNPN and SVGIG (reference sequence). V was cut by 5 bases and J by 0 bases, with 14 bases left in between. The CDR3 totals 15 residues. Here the CDR3 DNA reads TGTGCCTGGTCCCTCTCAGGGGCCTCTGGAAACACCATATATTTT. Its protein product is CAWSLSGASGNTIYF.

This clone was found a few times. The rearrangement links TRBV7-8 to TRBJ1-2; no firm D call. In germline, CDR1 is SGHVS, CDR2 FQNEAQ. Trimming removed 5 bases from V and 4 bases from J, with 14 bases in between. CDR3 size: 14 residues. Here the CDR3 reads CASSPTGSIYGYTF. As DNA, the CDR3 is TGTGCCAGCAGCCCGACCGGGAGTATCTATGGCTACACCTTC.

The chain has TRBV3-1 (or the pseudogene TRBV3-2) and TRBJ2-1; D might be TRBD1 or TRBD2, each matching 5 bases. The germline CDR1 and CDR2 sequences are LGHDT and YNNKEL (reference sequence). This CDR3 is built from 15 residues. V lost 3 bases to trimming and J lost 3 bases, with 12 bases between them. The CDR3 nucleotides are TGTGCCAGCAGCCACACCGGGACCGGCTACAATGAGCAGTTCTTC. Protein product: CASSHTGTGYNEQFF.

The CDR3 DNA reads TGTGCCAGCAGTGAAGCGCTCTCAGCGGCCCCTAGCACAGATACGCAGTATTTT. This translates into CASSEALSAAPSTDTQYF. The V gene is TRBV2, the J gene TRBJ2-3; a possible D gene is TRBD2 (5 bases). This CDR3 spans 18 amino acids. Germline V gene sequence: CDR1 SNHLY, CDR2 FYNNEI. Trimming removed 0 bases from V and 0 bases from J, with 16 bases in between.

This chain connects TRBV19 to TRBJ1-6, with D unresolved. Germline V gene data show CDR1 as LNHDA and CDR2 as SQIVND (reference sequence). The CDR3 loop spans 14 amino acids. The V gene lost 1 base and the J gene lost 5 bases, with 6 bases spanning the gap. The CDR3 is CASSIVNNNSPLHF. CDR3 nucleotides: TGTGCCAGTAGTATAGTGAATAATAATTCACCCCTCCACTTT.

This rearrangement joins TRBV19 to TRBJ1-1; perhaps TRBD1 as D (5 bases). The CDR3 contains 12 residues. In germline, CDR1 is LNHDA, CDR2 SQIVND (reference sequence). The ends were cut back, 9 bases at V and 2 bases at J, with 10 bases in the middle. This CDR3 is CASRTINTEAFF. The CDR3, as DNA: TGTGCCAGCCGGACAATTAACACTGAAGCTTTCTTT.

The rearrangement links TRBV4-1 to TRBJ2-3; the match to TRBD2 covers 15 bases. Germline V gene sequence: CDR1 MGHRA, CDR2 YSYEKL. V lost 0 bases, J lost 3 bases, and 10 bases stayed unmatched. This CDR3 has 20 residues. The CDR3 spells CASSQERGLAGGENTDTQYF. For the CDR3, the DNA is TGCGCCAGCAGCCAAGAGCGTGGACTAGCGGGGGGGGAAAATACAGATACGCAGTATTTT.